The rows below give T cell receptor beta chains drawn from one sample of a study of human T cells and chemical hapten exposure. TCRdb redid the calling of the RACE reads with MiXCR, one entry per CDR3 protein. This table has about 89,000 distinct CDR3 sequences, approximately 11% appearing once. Material: whole blood, obtained in connection with sensitization to the hapten diphenylcyclopropenone (DPC). These receptors were taken from a man in his forties with alopecia areata. Some clones in this sample may be carry-over from other donors' samples. The CDR3 runs from the conserved cysteine through the conserved F or W. D genes are given only for firm matches. Size is stated for part of the rows, as once, few or many counts, or as a class when the clone is expanded.

D	V	size	J	CDR3	DNA
TRBD2	TRBV3-1	few	TRBJ2-1	CASSLRGLVGSFF	TGTGCCAGCAGCCTTAGGGGACTAGTCGGTTCGTTCTTC
TRBD2	TRBV4-3	few	TRBJ2-1	CASSQNPLAGSTYNEQFF	TGCGCCAGCAGCCAAAATCCACTAGCGGGTTCTACCTACAATGAGCAGTTCTTC
TRBD1	TRBV12-3/TRBV12-4	-	TRBJ2-2	CASSLGQGYTGELFF	TGTGCCAGCAGTTTAGGACAGGGGTACACCGGGGAGCTGTTTTTT
TRBD2	TRBV7-9	-	TRBJ2-3	CASSQDGTSGDTQYF	TGTGCCAGCAGCCAAGATGGGACTAGCGGAGATACGCAGTATTTT
-	TRBV20-1	few	TRBJ2-3	CSARSPTSTDTQYF	TGCAGTGCTAGGTCACCAACTAGCACAGATACGCAGTATTTT
-	TRBV5-1	few	TRBJ1-6	CASSLNQGKGSPLHF	TGCGCCAGCAGCTTGAACCAGGGCAAAGGGTCACCCCTCCACTTT
-	TRBV21-1	many	TRBJ1-2	CASSKARREHAGADGYTF	TGTGCCAGCAGCAAAGCCAGGCGTGAGCATGCAGGGGCGGATGGCTACACCTTC
TRBD1	TRBV2	many	TRBJ1-1	CASRLRDRGYTEAFF	TGTGCCAGCAGGCTCCGGGACAGGGGGTACACTGAAGCTTTCTTT
-	TRBV10-3	-	TRBJ2-5	CAIKGQIQGQETQYF	TGTGCCATCAAAGGACAAATACAGGGCCAAGAGACCCAGTACTTC
TRBD1	TRBV13	few	TRBJ2-1	CASSLGLGTGAYNEQFF	TGTGCCAGCAGCTTAGGCCTTGGGACAGGAGCCTACAATGAGCAGTTCTTC
-	TRBV6-1	-	TRBJ1-2	CASSEAGRGEGYTF	TGTGCCAGCAGTGAAGCAGGCAGGGGCGAGGGCTACACCTTC
TRBD1	TRBV6-2/TRBV6-3	few	TRBJ2-5	CASSYGTGASQETQYF	TGTGCCAGCAGTTACGGGACAGGGGCAAGTCAAGAGACCCAGTACTTC
-	TRBV6-6	many	TRBJ1-3	CASSYAEFGTLYSGNTIYF	TGTGCCAGCAGTTACGCCGAATTCGGGACACTATACTCTGGAAACACCATATATTTT
-	TRBV7-2	-	TRBJ2-5	CASSLRGSQETQYF	TGTGCCAGCAGCTTACGAGGGAGCCAAGAGACCCAGTACTTC
-	TRBV24-1	few	TRBJ2-5	CATSPSGSQETQYF	TGTGCCACCAGCCCATCGGGCAGCCAAGAGACCCAGTACTTC
TRBD1	TRBV10-2	few	TRBJ2-5	CASSKNRGQETQYF	TGCGCCAGCAGTAAAAACAGGGGTCAGGAGACCCAGTACTTC
TRBD2	TRBV7-9	-	TRBJ2-3	CASSPGLAGVPDTQYF	TGTGCCAGCAGCCCGGGACTAGCGGGAGTCCCAGATACGCAGTATTTT
-	TRBV6-1	-	TRBJ2-3	CASSEAGYPVTDTQYF	TGTGCCAGCAGTGAAGCAGGTTACCCGGTCACAGATACGCAGTATTTT
TRBD1	TRBV5-1	few	TRBJ2-3	CASTRMGQGSTDTQYF	TGCGCCAGCACGCGGATGGGACAGGGGTCCACAGATACGCAGTATTTT
-	TRBV6-5	few	TRBJ1-5	CASKESGGNQPQHF	TGTGCCAGCAAAGAGTCGGGGGGAAATCAGCCCCAGCATTTT
-	TRBV12-3/TRBV12-4	-	TRBJ1-6	CASSFVRSPLHF	TGTGCCAGCAGTTTCGTCAGGTCACCCCTCCACTTT
TRBD2	TRBV7-7	few	TRBJ2-3	CASSPGTSGGRGTQYF	TGTGCTAGCAGCCCCGGGACTAGCGGAGGAAGAGGCACGCAGTATTTT